This T cell receptor beta chain appears in the sequencing data of a study of OX40 agonist ivuxolimab in advanced cancers. The germline V gene has CDR1 SGHAT and CDR2 FQNNGV. Trimming left V 1 base short and J 8 bases short, with 6 bases between. This CDR3 contains 12 residues. The repertoire was sequenced with immunoSEQ multiplex PCR; TCRdb's copy has only in-frame clones and lacks some. The sample carries about 68,000 clones, approximately 80% recorded once. Specimen: CD4+ or CD8+ T cells sorted from blood, collected in a trial of the OX40 agonist ivuxolimab. The origin of this receptor is an adult with an advanced solid tumor such as melanoma, head and neck, liver or kidney cancer. The chain uses TRBV11-2 and TRBJ2-1; D is possibly TRBD2 (5 bases). The CDR3, as DNA: TGTGCCAGCAGCTTAGCGGGATATGAGCAGTTCTTC. This translates into CASSLAGYEQFF.